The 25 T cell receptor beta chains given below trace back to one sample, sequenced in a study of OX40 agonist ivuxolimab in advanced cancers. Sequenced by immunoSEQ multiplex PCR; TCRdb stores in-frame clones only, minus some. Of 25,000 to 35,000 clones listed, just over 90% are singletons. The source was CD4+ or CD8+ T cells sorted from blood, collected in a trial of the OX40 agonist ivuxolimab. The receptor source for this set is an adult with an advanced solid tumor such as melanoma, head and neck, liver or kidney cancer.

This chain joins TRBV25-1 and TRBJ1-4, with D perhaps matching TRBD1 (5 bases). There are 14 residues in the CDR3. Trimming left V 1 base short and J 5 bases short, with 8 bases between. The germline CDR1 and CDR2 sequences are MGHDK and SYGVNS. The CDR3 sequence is CASSEWGGNEKLFF. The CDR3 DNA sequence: TGTGCCAGCAGTGAATGGGGGGGGAATGAAAAACTGTTTTTT.

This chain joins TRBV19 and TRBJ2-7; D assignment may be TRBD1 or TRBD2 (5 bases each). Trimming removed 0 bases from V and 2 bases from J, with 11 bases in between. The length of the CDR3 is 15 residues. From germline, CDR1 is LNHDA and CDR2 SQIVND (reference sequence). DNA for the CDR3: TGTGCCAGTAGTATAGATTCCCTGGGGGCCTACGAGCAGTACTTC. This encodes CASSIDSLGAYEQYF.

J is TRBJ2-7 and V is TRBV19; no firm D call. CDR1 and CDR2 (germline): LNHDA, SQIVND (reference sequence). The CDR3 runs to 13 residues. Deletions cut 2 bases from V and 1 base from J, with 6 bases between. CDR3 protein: CASSIRESYEQYF. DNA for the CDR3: TGTGCCAGTAGTATAAGGGAATCCTACGAGCAGTACTTC.

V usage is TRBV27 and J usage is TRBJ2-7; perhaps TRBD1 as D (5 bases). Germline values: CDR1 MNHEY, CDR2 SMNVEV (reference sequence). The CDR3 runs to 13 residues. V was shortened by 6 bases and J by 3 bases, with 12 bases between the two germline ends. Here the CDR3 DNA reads TGTGCCAGCAGCAAACAAAGGGGCTACGAGCAGTACTTC. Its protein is CASSKQRGYEQYF.

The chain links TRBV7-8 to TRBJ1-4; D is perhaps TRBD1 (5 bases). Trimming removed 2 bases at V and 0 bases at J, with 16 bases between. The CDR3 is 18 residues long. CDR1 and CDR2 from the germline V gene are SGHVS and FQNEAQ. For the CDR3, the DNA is TGTGCCAGCAGCTTAAGCTTGACAGAGACTTCAACTAATGAAAAACTGTTTTTT. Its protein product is CASSLSLTETSTNEKLFF. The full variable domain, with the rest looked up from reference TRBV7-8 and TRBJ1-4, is GAGVSQSPRYKVAKRGQDVALRCDPISGHVSLFWYQQALGQGPEFLTYFQNEAQLDKSGLPSDRFFAERPEGSVSTLKIQRTQQEDSAVYLCASSLSLTETSTNEKLFFGSGTQLSVL.

For the CDR3, the DNA is TGTGCCAGCAGCCTAACCGGGACAGGGAGAGGGGTCGGCTACACCTTC. Its translation is CASSLTGTGRGVGYTF. The chain is built from TRBV5-8 and TRBJ1-2; 9 bases align to TRBD1. J was trimmed by 8 bases and V by 4 bases; bases with no gene match: 15. The CDR3 totals 16 residues. CDR1 is SGHTS, CDR2 YDEGEE, per germline.

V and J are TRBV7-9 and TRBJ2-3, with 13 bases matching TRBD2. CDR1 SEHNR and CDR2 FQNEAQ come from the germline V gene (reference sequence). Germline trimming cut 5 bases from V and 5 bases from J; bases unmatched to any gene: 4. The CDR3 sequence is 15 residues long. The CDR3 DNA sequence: TGTGCCAGCAGCGCGACTAGCGGGAGGTTAGATACGCAGTATTTT. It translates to CASSATSGRLDTQYF.

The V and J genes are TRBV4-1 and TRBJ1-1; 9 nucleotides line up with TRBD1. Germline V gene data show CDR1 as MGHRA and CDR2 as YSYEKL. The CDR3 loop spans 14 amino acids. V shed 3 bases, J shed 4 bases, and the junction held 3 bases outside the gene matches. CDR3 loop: CASSHRTGATEAFF. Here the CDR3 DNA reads TGCGCCAGCAGCCACCGGACAGGGGCCACTGAAGCTTTCTTT.

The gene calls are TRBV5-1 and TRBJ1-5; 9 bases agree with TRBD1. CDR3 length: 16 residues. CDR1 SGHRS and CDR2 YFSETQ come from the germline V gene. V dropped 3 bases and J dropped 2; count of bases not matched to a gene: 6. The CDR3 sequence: CASSSGQGNGNQPQHF. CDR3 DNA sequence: TGCGCCAGCAGCTCGGGACAGGGTAACGGCAATCAGCCCCAGCATTTT.

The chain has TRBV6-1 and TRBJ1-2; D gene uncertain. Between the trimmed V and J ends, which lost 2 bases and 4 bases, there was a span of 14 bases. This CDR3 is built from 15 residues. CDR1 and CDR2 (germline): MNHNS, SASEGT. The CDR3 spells CASSEPTTPIYGYTF. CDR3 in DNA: TGTGCCAGCAGTGAACCCACTACCCCCATCTATGGCTACACCTTC.

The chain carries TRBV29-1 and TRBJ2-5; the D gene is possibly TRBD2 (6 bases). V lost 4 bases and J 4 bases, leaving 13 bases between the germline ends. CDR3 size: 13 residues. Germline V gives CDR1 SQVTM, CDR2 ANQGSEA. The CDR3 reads CSVGEVRGETQYF. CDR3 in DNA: TGCAGCGTTGGGGAGGTACGTGGAGAGACCCAGTACTTC.

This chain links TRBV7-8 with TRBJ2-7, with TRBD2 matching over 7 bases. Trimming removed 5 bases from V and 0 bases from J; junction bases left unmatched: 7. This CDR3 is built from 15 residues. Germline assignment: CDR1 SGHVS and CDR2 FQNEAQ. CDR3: CASSLGGTSSYEQYF. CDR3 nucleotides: TGTGCCAGCAGCCTCGGGGGGACGAGCTCCTACGAGCAGTACTTC. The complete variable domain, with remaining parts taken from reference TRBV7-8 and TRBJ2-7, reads GAGVSQSPRYKVAKRGQDVALRCDPISGHVSLFWYQQALGQGPEFLTYFQNEAQLDKSGLPSDRFFAERPEGSVSTLKIQRTQQEDSAVYLCASSLGGTSSYEQYFGPGTRLTVT.

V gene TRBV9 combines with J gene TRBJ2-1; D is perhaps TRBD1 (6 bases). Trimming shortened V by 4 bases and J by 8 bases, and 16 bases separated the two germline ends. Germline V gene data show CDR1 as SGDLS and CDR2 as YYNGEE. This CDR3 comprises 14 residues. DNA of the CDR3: TGTGCCAGCAGCTCCTGGGACAACAACTATGAGCAGTTCTTC. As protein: CASSSWDNNYEQFF.

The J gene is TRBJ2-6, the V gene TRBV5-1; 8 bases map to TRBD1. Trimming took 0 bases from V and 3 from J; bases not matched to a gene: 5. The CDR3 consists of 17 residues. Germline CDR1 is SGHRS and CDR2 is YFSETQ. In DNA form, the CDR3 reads TGCGCCAGCAGCTTGGTGGCAGGGGGCGATGGGGCCAACGTCCTGACTTTC. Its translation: CASSLVAGGDGANVLTF.

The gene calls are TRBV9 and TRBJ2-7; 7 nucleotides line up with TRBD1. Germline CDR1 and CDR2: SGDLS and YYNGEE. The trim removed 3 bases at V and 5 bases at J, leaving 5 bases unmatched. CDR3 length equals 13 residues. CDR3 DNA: TGTGCCAGCAGCGCCCGACAGGGTAACGAGCAGTACTTC. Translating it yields CASSARQGNEQYF.

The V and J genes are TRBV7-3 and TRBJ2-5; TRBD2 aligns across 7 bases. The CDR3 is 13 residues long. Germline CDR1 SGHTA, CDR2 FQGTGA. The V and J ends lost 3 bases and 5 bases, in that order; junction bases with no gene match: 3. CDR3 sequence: CASSFFGGETQYF. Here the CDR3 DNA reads TGTGCCAGCAGCTTTTTCGGGGGGGAGACCCAGTACTTC.

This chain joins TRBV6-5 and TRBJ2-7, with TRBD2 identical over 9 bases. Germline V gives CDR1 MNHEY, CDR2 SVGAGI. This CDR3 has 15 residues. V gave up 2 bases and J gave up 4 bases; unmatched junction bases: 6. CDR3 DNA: TGTGCCAGCAGTTACCTTAGGCGGGAGGGGTACGAGCAGTACTTC. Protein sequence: CASSYLRREGYEQYF.

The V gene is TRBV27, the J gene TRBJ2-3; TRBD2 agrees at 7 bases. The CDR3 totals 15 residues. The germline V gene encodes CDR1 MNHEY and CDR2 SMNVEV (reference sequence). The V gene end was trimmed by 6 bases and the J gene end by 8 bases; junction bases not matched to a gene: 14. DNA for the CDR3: TGTGCCAGCAGCCAACCCCCCGCGGGAGAAGGTACGCAGTATTTT. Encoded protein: CASSQPPAGEGTQYF.

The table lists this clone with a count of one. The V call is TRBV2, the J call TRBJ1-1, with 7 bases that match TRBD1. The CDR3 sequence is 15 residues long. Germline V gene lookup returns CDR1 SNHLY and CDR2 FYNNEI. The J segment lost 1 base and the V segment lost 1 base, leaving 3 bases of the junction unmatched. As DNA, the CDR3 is TGTGCCAGCAGTGAAGGGACAGGAGGGAACACTGAAGCTTTCTTT. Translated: CASSEGTGGNTEAFF.

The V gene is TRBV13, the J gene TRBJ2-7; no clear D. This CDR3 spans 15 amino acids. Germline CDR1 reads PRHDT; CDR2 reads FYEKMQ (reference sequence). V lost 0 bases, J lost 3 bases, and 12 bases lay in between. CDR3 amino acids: CASSLGRHTSYEQYF. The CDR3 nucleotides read TGTGCCAGCAGCTTAGGAAGACATACAAGCTACGAGCAGTACTTC.

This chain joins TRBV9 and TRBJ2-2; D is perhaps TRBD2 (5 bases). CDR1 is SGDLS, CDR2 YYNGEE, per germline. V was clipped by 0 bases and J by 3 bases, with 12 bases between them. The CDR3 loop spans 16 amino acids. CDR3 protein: CASSVVGVGYTGELFF. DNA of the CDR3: TGTGCCAGCAGCGTAGTCGGGGTAGGATACACCGGGGAGCTGTTTTTT.

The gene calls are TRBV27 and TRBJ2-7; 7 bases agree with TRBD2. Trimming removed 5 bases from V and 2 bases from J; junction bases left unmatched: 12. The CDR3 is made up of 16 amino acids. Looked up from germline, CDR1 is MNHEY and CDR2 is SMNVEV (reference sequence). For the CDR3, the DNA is TGTGCCAGCAGTCCCAGTTTTGGGGGGGTGACCTACGAGCAGTACTTC. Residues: CASSPSFGGVTYEQYF.

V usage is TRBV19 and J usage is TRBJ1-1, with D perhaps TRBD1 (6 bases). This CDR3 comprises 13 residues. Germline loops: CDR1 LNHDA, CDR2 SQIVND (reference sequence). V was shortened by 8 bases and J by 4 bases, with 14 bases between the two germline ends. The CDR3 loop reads CASVQGGSTEAFF. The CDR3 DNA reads TGTGCCAGTGTACAGGGAGGAAGCACTGAAGCTTTCTTT.

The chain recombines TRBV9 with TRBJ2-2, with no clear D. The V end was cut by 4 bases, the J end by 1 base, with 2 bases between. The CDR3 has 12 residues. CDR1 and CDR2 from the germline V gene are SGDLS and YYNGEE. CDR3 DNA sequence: TGTGCCAGCAGCCAGAACACCGGGGAGCTGTTTTTT. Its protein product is CASSQNTGELFF.

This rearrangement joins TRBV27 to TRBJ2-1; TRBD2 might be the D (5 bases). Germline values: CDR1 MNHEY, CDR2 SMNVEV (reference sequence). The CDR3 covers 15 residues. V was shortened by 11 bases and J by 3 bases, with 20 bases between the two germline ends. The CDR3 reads CAVQRDHLVYNEQFF. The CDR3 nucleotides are TGTGCCGTGCAACGGGATCACTTGGTCTACAATGAGCAGTTCTTC.